The T cell receptor beta chain under discussion was sequenced for a study of radiation and T cells in renal cell carcinoma. V lost 5 bases and J lost 7, with 18 bases in between. The length of the CDR3 is 15 residues. In germline, CDR1 is LNHDA, CDR2 SQIVND (reference sequence). Generated by immunoSEQ multiplex PCR, the TCRdb table keeps only in-frame clones and is missing some. This table holds about 140,000 clones, less than 85% found once. To note about this clone: Antigen specificity is unknown.

General observations from the study: Top tumor clonotypes rose in blood 2 weeks post-radiation, then contracted.

The time point is: baseline pretreatment blood. Treatment denoted: 15 Gy SBRT to primary tumor, nephrectomy 4 weeks later. This renal cell carcinoma was of the clear cell type. The clonotype was recovered from a woman aged 45 to 65 with renal cell carcinoma. The specimen was blood, collected from a patient whose treatment included radiotherapy and nephrectomy. V and J are TRBV19 and TRBJ1-5; D unclear. CDR3 in DNA: TGTGCCAGTAGTTATGTCAGTAGCGGGGAACAGCCCCAGCATTTT. It codes for CASSYVSSGEQPQHF.